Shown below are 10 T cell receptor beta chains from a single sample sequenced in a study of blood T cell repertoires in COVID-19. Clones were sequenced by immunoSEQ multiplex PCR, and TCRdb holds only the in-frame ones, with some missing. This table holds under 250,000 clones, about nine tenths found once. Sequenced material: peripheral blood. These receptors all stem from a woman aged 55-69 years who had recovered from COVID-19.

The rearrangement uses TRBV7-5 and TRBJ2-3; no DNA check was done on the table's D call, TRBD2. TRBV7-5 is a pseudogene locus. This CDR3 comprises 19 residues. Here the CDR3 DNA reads TGTGCCAGAAGCCCCCCAAGCGGGGGCCGTTCGGCTAGCACAGATACGCAGTATTTT. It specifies CARSPPSGGRSASTDTQYF.

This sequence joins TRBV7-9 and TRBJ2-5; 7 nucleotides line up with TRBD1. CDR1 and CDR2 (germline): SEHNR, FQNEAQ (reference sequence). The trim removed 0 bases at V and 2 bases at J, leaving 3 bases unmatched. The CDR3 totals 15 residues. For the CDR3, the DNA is TGTGCCAGCAGCTTAGCCTGGGACAGACAAGAGACCCAGTACTTC. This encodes CASSLAWDRQETQYF.

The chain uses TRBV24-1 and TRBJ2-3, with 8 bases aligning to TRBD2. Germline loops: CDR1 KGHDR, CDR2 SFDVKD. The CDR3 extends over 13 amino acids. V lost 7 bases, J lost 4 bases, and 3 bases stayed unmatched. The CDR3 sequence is CATSGGAADTQYF. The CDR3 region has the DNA TGTGCCACCAGCGGGGGGGCAGCAGATACGCAGTATTTT.

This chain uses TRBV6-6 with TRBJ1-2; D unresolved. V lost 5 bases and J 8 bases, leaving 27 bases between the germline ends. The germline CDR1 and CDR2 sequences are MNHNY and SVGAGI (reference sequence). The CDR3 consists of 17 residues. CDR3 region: CASSRRASGNLGVGYTF. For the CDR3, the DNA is TGTGCCAGCAGTCGAAGGGCCAGCGGGAACTTGGGAGTCGGCTACACCTTC.

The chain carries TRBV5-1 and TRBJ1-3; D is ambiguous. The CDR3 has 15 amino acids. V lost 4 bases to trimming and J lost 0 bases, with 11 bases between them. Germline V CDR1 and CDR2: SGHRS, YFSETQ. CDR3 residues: CASSVGGFSGNTIYF. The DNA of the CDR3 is TGCGCCAGCAGCGTGGGCGGATTCTCTGGAAACACCATATATTTT.

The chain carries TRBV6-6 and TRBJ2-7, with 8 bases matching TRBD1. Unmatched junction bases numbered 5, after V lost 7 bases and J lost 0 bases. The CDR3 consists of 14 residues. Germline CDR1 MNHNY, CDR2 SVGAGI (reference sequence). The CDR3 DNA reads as TGTGCCAGCAAGGGACAGGCAATCTCCTACGAGCAGTACTTC. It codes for CASKGQAISYEQYF.

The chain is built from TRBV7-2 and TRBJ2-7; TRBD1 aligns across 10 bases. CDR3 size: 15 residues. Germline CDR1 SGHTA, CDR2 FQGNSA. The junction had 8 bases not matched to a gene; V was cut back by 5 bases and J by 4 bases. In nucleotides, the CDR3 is TGTGCCAGCAGCATAACCGGGACAGGGGAATACGAGCAGTACTTC. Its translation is CASSITGTGEYEQYF.

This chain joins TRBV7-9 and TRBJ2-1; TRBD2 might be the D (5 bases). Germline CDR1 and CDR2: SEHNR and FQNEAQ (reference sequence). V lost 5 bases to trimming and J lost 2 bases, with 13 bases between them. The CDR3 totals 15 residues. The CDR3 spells CASSRLRGTYNEQFF. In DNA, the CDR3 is TGTGCCAGCAGCCGCCTTCGAGGGACCTACAATGAGCAGTTCTTC.

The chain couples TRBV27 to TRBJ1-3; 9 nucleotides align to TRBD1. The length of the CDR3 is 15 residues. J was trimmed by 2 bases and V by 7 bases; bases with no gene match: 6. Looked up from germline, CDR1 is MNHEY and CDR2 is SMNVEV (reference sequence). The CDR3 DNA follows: TGTGCCAGCAAACTGGGACAGGGCACTGGAAACACCATATATTTT. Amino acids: CASKLGQGTGNTIYF.

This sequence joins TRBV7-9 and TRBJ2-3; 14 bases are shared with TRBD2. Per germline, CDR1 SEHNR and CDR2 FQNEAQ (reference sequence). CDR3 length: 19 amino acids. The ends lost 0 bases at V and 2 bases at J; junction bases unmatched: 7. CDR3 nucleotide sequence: TGTGCCAGCAGCTTAGCGCGACTAGCGGGGGGGCAGGACACAGATACGCAGTATTTT. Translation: CASSLARLAGGQDTDTQYF.